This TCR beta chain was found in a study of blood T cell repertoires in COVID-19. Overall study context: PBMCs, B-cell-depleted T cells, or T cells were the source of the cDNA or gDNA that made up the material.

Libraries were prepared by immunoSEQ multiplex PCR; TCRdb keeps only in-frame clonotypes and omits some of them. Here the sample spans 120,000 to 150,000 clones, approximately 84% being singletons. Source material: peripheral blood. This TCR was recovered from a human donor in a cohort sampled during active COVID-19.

The DNA of the CDR3 is TGTGCCTGGAATCTATTCGGACAGGGTACCTACGAGCAGTACTTC. The encoded protein is CAWNLFGQGTYEQYF. V is TRBV30 and J is TRBJ2-7; 8 nucleotides line up with TRBD1. The CDR3 totals 15 residues. V dropped 4 bases and J dropped 2; count of bases not matched to a gene: 10. Germline V gene lookup returns CDR1 GTSNPN and CDR2 SVGIG (reference sequence). The variable domain in full, completed from reference TRBV30 and TRBJ2-7, reads SQTIHQWPATLVQPVGSPLSLECTVEGTSNPNLYWYRQAAGRGLQLLFYSVGIGQISSEVPQNLSASRPQDRQFILSSKKLLLSDSGFYLCAWNLFGQGTYEQYFGPGTRLTVT.